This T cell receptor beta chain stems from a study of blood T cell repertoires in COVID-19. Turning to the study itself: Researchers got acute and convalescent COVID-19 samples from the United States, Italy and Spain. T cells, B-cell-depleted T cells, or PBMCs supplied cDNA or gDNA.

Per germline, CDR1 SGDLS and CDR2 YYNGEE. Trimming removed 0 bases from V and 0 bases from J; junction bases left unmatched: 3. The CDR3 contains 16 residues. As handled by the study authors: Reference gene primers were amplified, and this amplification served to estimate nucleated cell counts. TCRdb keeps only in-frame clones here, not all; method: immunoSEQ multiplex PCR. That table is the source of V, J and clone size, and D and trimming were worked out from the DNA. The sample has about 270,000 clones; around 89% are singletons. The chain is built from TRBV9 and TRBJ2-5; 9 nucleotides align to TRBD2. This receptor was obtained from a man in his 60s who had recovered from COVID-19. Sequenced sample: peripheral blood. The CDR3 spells CASSVGTSAHQETQYF. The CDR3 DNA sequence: TGTGCCAGCAGCGTAGGGACTAGCGCGCACCAAGAGACCCAGTACTTC.